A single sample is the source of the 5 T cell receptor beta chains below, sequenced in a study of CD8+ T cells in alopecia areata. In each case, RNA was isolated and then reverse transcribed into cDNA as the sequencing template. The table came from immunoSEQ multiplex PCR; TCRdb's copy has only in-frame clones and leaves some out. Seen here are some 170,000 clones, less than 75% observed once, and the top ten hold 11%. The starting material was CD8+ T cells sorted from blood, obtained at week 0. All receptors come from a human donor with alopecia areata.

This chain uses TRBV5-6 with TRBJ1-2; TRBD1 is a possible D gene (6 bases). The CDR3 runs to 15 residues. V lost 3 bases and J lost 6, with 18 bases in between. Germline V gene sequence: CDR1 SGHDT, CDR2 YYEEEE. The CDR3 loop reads CASSSNGTPGDGYTF. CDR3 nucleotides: TGTGCCAGCAGCTCAAACGGGACACCCGGCGATGGCTACACCTTC.

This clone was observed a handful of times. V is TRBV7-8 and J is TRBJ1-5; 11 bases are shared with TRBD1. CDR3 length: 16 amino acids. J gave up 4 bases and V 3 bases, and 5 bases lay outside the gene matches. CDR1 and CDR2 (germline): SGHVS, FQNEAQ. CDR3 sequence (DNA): TGTGCCAGCAGCTTTAGCGGGACAGGGGGTAATCAGCCCCAGCATTTT. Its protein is CASSFSGTGGNQPQHF.

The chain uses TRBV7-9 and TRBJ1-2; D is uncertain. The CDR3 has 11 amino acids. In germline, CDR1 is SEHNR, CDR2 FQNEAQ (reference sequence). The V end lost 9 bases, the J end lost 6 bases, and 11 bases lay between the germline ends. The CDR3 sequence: CARRGPDGYTF. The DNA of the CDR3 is TGTGCCAGGAGAGGTCCGGATGGCTACACCTTC.

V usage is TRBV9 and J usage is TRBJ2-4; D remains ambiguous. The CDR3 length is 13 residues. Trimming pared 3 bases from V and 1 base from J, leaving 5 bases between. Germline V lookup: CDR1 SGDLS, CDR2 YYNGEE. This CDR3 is CASSAPAKNIQYF. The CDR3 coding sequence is TGTGCCAGCAGCGCTCCGGCCAAAAACATTCAGTACTTC.

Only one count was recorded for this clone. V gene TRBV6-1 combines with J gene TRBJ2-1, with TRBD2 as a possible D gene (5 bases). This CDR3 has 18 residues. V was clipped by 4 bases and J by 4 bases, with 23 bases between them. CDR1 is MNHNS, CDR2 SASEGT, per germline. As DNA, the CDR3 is TGTGCCAGCAGTGTCACGACTATCCTCCAGAAGAGGTACAATGAGCAGTTCTTC. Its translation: CASSVTTILQKRYNEQFF.